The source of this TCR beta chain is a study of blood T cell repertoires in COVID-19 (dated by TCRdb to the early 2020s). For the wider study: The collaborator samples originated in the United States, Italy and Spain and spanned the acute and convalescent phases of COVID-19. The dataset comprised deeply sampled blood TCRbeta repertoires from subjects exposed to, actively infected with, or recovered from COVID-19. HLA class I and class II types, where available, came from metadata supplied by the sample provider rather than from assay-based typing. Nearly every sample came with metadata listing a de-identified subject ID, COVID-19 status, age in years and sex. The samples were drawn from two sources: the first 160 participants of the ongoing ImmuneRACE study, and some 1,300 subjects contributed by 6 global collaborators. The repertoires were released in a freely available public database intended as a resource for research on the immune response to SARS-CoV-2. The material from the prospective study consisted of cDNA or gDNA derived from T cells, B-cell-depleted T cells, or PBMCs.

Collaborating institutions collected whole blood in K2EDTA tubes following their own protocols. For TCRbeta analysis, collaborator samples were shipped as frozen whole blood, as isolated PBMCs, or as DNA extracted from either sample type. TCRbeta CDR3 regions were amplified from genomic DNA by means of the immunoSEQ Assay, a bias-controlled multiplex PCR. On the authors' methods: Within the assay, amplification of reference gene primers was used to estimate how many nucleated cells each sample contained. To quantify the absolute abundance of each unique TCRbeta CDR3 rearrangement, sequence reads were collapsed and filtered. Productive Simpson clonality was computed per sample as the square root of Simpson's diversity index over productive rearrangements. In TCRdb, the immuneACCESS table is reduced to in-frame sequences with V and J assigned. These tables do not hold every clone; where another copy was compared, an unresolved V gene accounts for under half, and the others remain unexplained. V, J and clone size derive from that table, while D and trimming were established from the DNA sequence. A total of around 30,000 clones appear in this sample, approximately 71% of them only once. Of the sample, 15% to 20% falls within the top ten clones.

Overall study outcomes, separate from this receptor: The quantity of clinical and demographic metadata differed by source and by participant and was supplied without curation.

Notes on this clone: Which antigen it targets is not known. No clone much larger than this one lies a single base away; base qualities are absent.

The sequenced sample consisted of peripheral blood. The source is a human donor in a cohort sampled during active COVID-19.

The CDR3 loop reads CASSPSRRANTGELFF. The DNA sequence is TGTGCCAGCAGTCCCTCACGACGGGCGAACACCGGGGAGCTGTTTTTT. The V and J genes are TRBV6-6 and TRBJ2-2, with the D gene not confidently named. CDR1 is given as MNHNY and CDR2 as SVGAGI, both from the germline V gene (reference sequence). V loses 5 bases, J loses 0 bases, and the germline ends lie 13 bases apart. The CDR3, cysteine through phenylalanine, is 16 amino acids long. Solely the CDR3 DNA is kept, with 48 bases framed from the first base.